This is a list of T cell receptor beta chains from one sample in a study of spatial heterogeneity in lung cancer. One entry per CDR3 protein results from TCRdb running MiXCR on the 5' RACE reads. The sample includes 77,000 or so distinct CDR3 sequences, more than 15% of them seen just once. The source was PBMCs, collected at surgery. The receptors here all came from a male donor with early-stage non-small cell lung cancer. Each CDR3 is given with its conserved first and last residue. Fields, in order: V gene, J gene, D gene, clone size, CDR3 DNA, CDR3 protein. D genes are given only for firm matches. Clone size is given for some rows only: seen once, a few or many times, or a class if the clone is expanded.

V gene: TRBV5-1; J gene: TRBJ1-4; D gene: TRBD1; clone size: many; CDR3 DNA: TGCGCCAGCACTGGGACAGGTTATGAAAAACTGTTTTTT; CDR3 protein: CASTGTGYEKLFF
V gene: TRBV5-1; J gene: TRBJ2-1; D gene: TRBD1; clone size: NA; CDR3 DNA: TGCGCCAGCAGCCATCGCAGGGACAGGGACTACAATGAGCAGTTCTTC; CDR3 protein: CASSHRRDRDYNEQFF
V gene: TRBV7-9; J gene: TRBJ2-1; D gene: TRBD2; clone size: NA; CDR3 DNA: TGTGTCAGCAGGATCCAACTAGCGGGAGCGACGGATGAGCAGTTCTTC; CDR3 protein: CVSRIQLAGATDEQFF
V gene: TRBV29-1; J gene: TRBJ2-5; D gene: TRBD1; clone size: NA; CDR3 DNA: TGCAGCGTTGAGAAGGACAGGGGGCGTAGGGAGACCCAGTACTTC; CDR3 protein: CSVEKDRGRRETQYF
V gene: TRBV10-3; J gene: TRBJ1-2; D gene: TRBD1; clone size: few; CDR3 DNA: TGTGCCATCAGTGAGTCTCAGCTGACAGGGGGCGGAGGCTACACCTTC; CDR3 protein: CAISESQLTGGGGYTF
V gene: TRBV5-1; J gene: TRBJ2-5; D gene: NA; clone size: few; CDR3 DNA: TGCGCCAGCAGCGGGGAAACCAGAGTAGTAAAGACCCAGTACTTC; CDR3 protein: CASSGETRVVKTQYF
V gene: TRBV7-2; J gene: TRBJ2-5; D gene: TRBD2; clone size: few; CDR3 DNA: TGTGCCAGCAGCTCGGGACTAGCGGGGGGGAAAGAGACCCAGTACTTC; CDR3 protein: CASSSGLAGGKETQYF
V gene: TRBV20-1; J gene: TRBJ2-1; D gene: NA; clone size: NA; CDR3 DNA: TGCAGTGTGAAAACCCCAAAGGGTTACAATGAGCAGTTCTTC; CDR3 protein: CSVKTPKGYNEQFF
V gene: TRBV20-1; J gene: TRBJ2-1; D gene: NA; clone size: NA; CDR3 DNA: TGCAGTGCTAGAGACGCGGGCCGAGGGTACAATGAGCAGTTCTTC; CDR3 protein: CSARDAGRGYNEQFF
V gene: TRBV6-1; J gene: TRBJ1-1; D gene: NA; clone size: NA; CDR3 DNA: TGTGCCAGCAGCACAGACTCCACTGAAGCTTTCTTT; CDR3 protein: CASSTDSTEAFF
V gene: TRBV6-2/TRBV6-3; J gene: TRBJ1-5; D gene: NA; clone size: many; CDR3 DNA: TGTGCCAGCAGTTACGGTGGGCCTCAGCCCCAGCATTTT; CDR3 protein: CASSYGGPQPQHF
V gene: TRBV10-3; J gene: TRBJ2-1; D gene: NA; clone size: NA; CDR3 DNA: TGTGCCATAAGACTTCGGGACTCTCCTTACAATGAGCAGTTCTTC; CDR3 protein: CAIRLRDSPYNEQFF
V gene: TRBV7-9; J gene: TRBJ2-1; D gene: NA; clone size: NA; CDR3 DNA: TGTGCCAGCAGCTTAATAGGGGGGGCCTACAATGAGCAGTTCTTC; CDR3 protein: CASSLIGGAYNEQFF
V gene: TRBV20-1; J gene: TRBJ2-5; D gene: TRBD2; clone size: few; CDR3 DNA: TGCAGTGCTAGAGATTTCAGGACTAGCGGGACGAAGCAAGAGACCCAGTACTTC; CDR3 protein: CSARDFRTSGTKQETQYF
V gene: TRBV2; J gene: TRBJ2-7; D gene: NA; clone size: NA; CDR3 DNA: TGTGCCAGCATTCTCACCCTTGACAGTCCAGAGCAGTACTTC; CDR3 protein: CASILTLDSPEQYF
V gene: TRBV20-1; J gene: TRBJ2-7; D gene: TRBD1; clone size: NA; CDR3 DNA: TGCAGTGCTAGCGTACCGGACAGGGGGTCCTACGAGCAGTACTTC; CDR3 protein: CSASVPDRGSYEQYF
V gene: TRBV6-2/TRBV6-3; J gene: TRBJ1-4; D gene: NA; clone size: NA; CDR3 DNA: TGTGCCAGCAGTGGGCGTCCTGAAAAACTGTTTTTT; CDR3 protein: CASSGRPEKLFF
V gene: TRBV7-8; J gene: TRBJ1-2; D gene: NA; clone size: NA; CDR3 DNA: TGTGCCAGCAGCCCTAGGGATCCCCCCTATGGCTACACCTTC; CDR3 protein: CASSPRDPPYGYTF
V gene: TRBV18; J gene: TRBJ1-5; D gene: TRBD1; clone size: NA; CDR3 DNA: TGTGCCAGCTCACCACCTGGACAGGGGAGCAATCAGCCCCAGCATTTT; CDR3 protein: CASSPPGQGSNQPQHF
V gene: TRBV5-1; J gene: TRBJ2-5; D gene: NA; clone size: few; CDR3 DNA: TGCGCCAGCAGCTTGGACCCTGTTGAGACCCAGTACTTC; CDR3 protein: CASSLDPVETQYF
V gene: TRBV7-2; J gene: TRBJ2-7; D gene: NA; clone size: many; CDR3 DNA: TGTGCCAGCAGCCTAAGAAATCAGGGAGCCTACGAGCAGTACTTC; CDR3 protein: CASSLRNQGAYEQYF
V gene: TRBV12-3/TRBV12-4; J gene: TRBJ1-2; D gene: TRBD1; clone size: NA; CDR3 DNA: TGTGCCAGCAGTTTAGCGGGACAGAAAAACTATGGCTACACCTTC; CDR3 protein: CASSLAGQKNYGYTF
V gene: TRBV5-1; J gene: TRBJ1-4; D gene: NA; clone size: NA; CDR3 DNA: TGCGCCAGCAGCTTGGTCGGGGAGTCTAATGAAAAACTGTTTTTT; CDR3 protein: CASSLVGESNEKLFF
V gene: TRBV5-1; J gene: TRBJ2-1; D gene: NA; clone size: NA; CDR3 DNA: TGCGCCAGCAGCTTAGCAGACAACCCCTACAATGAGCAGTTCTTC; CDR3 protein: CASSLADNPYNEQFF
V gene: TRBV28; J gene: TRBJ2-7; D gene: TRBD1; clone size: NA; CDR3 DNA: TGTGCCACCGGGGACAGCCAGGTCTACGAGCAGTACTTC; CDR3 protein: CATGDSQVYEQYF
V gene: TRBV4-1; J gene: TRBJ1-5; D gene: TRBD1; clone size: NA; CDR3 DNA: TGCGCCAGCAGCAGCCCGGAGACAGGGCGTCAGCCCCAGCATTTT; CDR3 protein: CASSSPETGRQPQHF
V gene: TRBV29-1; J gene: TRBJ2-5; D gene: TRBD2; clone size: NA; CDR3 DNA: TGCAGCGTTGGCGTACTAGCGGCCACCGGGACCCAGTACTTC; CDR3 protein: CSVGVLAATGTQYF
V gene: TRBV12-3/TRBV12-4; J gene: TRBJ1-3; D gene: NA; clone size: few; CDR3 DNA: TGTGCCAGCAGCCCCAATGGAAACACCATATATTTT; CDR3 protein: CASSPNGNTIYF
V gene: TRBV28; J gene: TRBJ2-1; D gene: TRBD1; clone size: many; CDR3 DNA: TGTGCCAGCAGTATGCAAGGGACAGCGCCCTACAATGAGCAGTTCTTC; CDR3 protein: CASSMQGTAPYNEQFF
V gene: TRBV11-1; J gene: TRBJ2-5; D gene: NA; clone size: NA; CDR3 DNA: TGTGCCAGCAGCTTATCGCGTCGGACAAAAGAGACCCAGTACTTC; CDR3 protein: CASSLSRRTKETQYF
V gene: TRBV6-5; J gene: TRBJ1-1; D gene: NA; clone size: many; CDR3 DNA: TGTGCCAGCAGTTACGGAAGCATGAACACTGAAGCTTTCTTT; CDR3 protein: CASSYGSMNTEAFF
V gene: TRBV29-1; J gene: TRBJ1-5; D gene: NA; clone size: many; CDR3 DNA: TGCAGCGTCCTGACAGATAGCAATCAGCCCCAGCATTTT; CDR3 protein: CSVLTDSNQPQHF
V gene: TRBV10-3; J gene: TRBJ1-2; D gene: NA; clone size: few; CDR3 DNA: TGTGCCATCAGTGAAGACAGGTTATTAGGCTACACCTTC; CDR3 protein: CAISEDRLLGYTF
V gene: TRBV4-3; J gene: TRBJ1-6; D gene: NA; clone size: NA; CDR3 DNA: TGCGCCAGCAGCCAAGAGCCCCCCGGTGTACCCCTCCACTTT; CDR3 protein: CASSQEPPGVPLHF
V gene: TRBV20-1; J gene: TRBJ1-2; D gene: TRBD1; clone size: few; CDR3 DNA: TGCAGTGCTCCCCGGACAGGGAGCTATGGCTACACCTTC; CDR3 protein: CSAPRTGSYGYTF
V gene: TRBV5-4; J gene: TRBJ1-5; D gene: NA; clone size: many; CDR3 DNA: TGTGCCAGCAGCTTGGAACCTTATAGCAATCAGCCCCAGCATTTT; CDR3 protein: CASSLEPYSNQPQHF
V gene: TRBV5-1; J gene: TRBJ2-1; D gene: NA; clone size: NA; CDR3 DNA: TGCGCCAGCAGCGAGGCGGGGCGAAGCTCCTACAATGAGCAGTTCTTC; CDR3 protein: CASSEAGRSSYNEQFF
V gene: TRBV7-2; J gene: TRBJ2-2; D gene: NA; clone size: many; CDR3 DNA: TGTGCCAGCAGCTTTGTCTCCATAAACACCGGGGAGCTGTTTTTT; CDR3 protein: CASSFVSINTGELFF
V gene: TRBV9; J gene: TRBJ2-1; D gene: NA; clone size: NA; CDR3 DNA: TGTGCCAGCAGCGTAGATGGGAGACCTTACAATGAGCAGTTCTTC; CDR3 protein: CASSVDGRPYNEQFF
V gene: TRBV29-1; J gene: TRBJ2-1; D gene: NA; clone size: NA; CDR3 DNA: TGCAGCGTTGAATGGGGTGATGAGCAGTTCTTC; CDR3 protein: CSVEWGDEQFF
V gene: TRBV20-1; J gene: TRBJ1-5; D gene: TRBD1; clone size: NA; CDR3 DNA: TGCAGTGCTGGAGGACAGGGGGGGATGCCCCAGCATTTT; CDR3 protein: CSAGGQGGMPQHF
V gene: TRBV5-1; J gene: TRBJ2-2; D gene: NA; clone size: NA; CDR3 DNA: TGCGCCAGCAGCTTGACACCGATCATGAACACCGGGGAGCTGTTTTTT; CDR3 protein: CASSLTPIMNTGELFF
V gene: TRBV10-3; J gene: TRBJ2-3; D gene: NA; clone size: NA; CDR3 DNA: TGTGCCATCAGTGACGGGGGGCCTAGCACAGATACGCAGTATTTT; CDR3 protein: CAISDGGPSTDTQYF
V gene: TRBV30; J gene: TRBJ1-4; D gene: NA; clone size: few; CDR3 DNA: TGTGCCTGGAGTAAATGGGAAAAACTGTTTTTT; CDR3 protein: CAWSKWEKLFF
V gene: TRBV27; J gene: TRBJ2-7; D gene: NA; clone size: few; CDR3 DNA: TGTGCCAGCAGTTTCACAGGGACCTCCTACGAGCAGTACTTC; CDR3 protein: CASSFTGTSYEQYF
V gene: TRBV5-1; J gene: TRBJ1-1; D gene: NA; clone size: few; CDR3 DNA: TGCGCCAGCAGCCCCCAGACAAGGCCGGGGGCTGAAGCTTTCTTT; CDR3 protein: CASSPQTRPGAEAFF
V gene: TRBV2; J gene: TRBJ2-4; D gene: TRBD1; clone size: many; CDR3 DNA: TGTGCCAGCAGTGACTGGGGACAGGGTGGAAACATTCAGTACTTC; CDR3 protein: CASSDWGQGGNIQYF
V gene: TRBV25-1; J gene: TRBJ1-4; D gene: TRBD1; clone size: NA; CDR3 DNA: TGTGCCAGCAGCCTCGGGACAGTTTTAAAACTGTTTTTT; CDR3 protein: CASSLGTVLKLFF
V gene: TRBV4-3; J gene: TRBJ1-1; D gene: NA; clone size: many; CDR3 DNA: TGCGCCAGCAGCCAAGGACAGTTCACTGAAGCTTTCTTT; CDR3 protein: CASSQGQFTEAFF
V gene: TRBV6-1; J gene: TRBJ1-5; D gene: NA; clone size: many; CDR3 DNA: TGTGCCAGCTTGGTGGGCTACAATCAGCCCCAGCATTTT; CDR3 protein: CASLVGYNQPQHF